Listed here are 5 T cell receptor beta chains from one sample, sequenced in a study of OX40 agonist ivuxolimab in advanced cancers. Clones were sequenced by immunoSEQ multiplex PCR, and TCRdb holds only the in-frame ones, with some missing. Here the sample spans 55,000 or so clones, around 90% being singletons. The sample was CD4+ or CD8+ T cells sorted from blood, taken in a trial of the OX40 agonist ivuxolimab. The origin of the receptors is an adult with an advanced solid tumor such as melanoma, head and neck, liver or kidney cancer.

The V call is TRBV10-3, the J call TRBJ2-7; D uncertain. V shed 2 bases and J shed 5 bases, with 10 bases lying between them. In germline, CDR1 is ENHRY, CDR2 SYGVKD. CDR3 length: 13 amino acids. CDR3 sequence: CAISEPNLNEQYF. The CDR3 DNA is TGTGCCATCAGTGAGCCGAACCTAAACGAGCAGTACTTC.

This clone came up once. This chain uses TRBV6-5 with TRBJ2-1; no clear D gene. Trimming cost V 6 bases and J 9 bases, with 9 bases left between them. The CDR3 has 11 amino acids. Germline V gene sequence: CDR1 MNHEY, CDR2 SVGAGI. The CDR3 DNA sequence: TGTGCCAGCAGGGCGCCGGCTGAGCAGTTCTTC. It translates to CASRAPAEQFF.

The chain has TRBV4-2 and TRBJ2-1; the match to TRBD2 covers 9 bases. V dropped 3 bases and J dropped 0; count of bases not matched to a gene: 24. The CDR3 is 23 amino acids. Germline V gene sequence: CDR1 LGHNA, CDR2 YNFKEQ. The CDR3, as DNA: TGTGCCAGCAGCCATGCTATGCCTGGGGCTAGCGGGACCCGCCGGGTCTCCTACAATGAGCAGTTCTTC. It yields the protein CASSHAMPGASGTRRVSYNEQFF.

This sequence joins TRBV7-9 and TRBJ2-2; D remains ambiguous. CDR3 length: 11 residues. CDR1 is SEHNR and CDR2 is FQNEAQ in the germline V gene (reference sequence). V lost 8 bases and J lost 6, with 7 bases in between. This CDR3 is CASVLAGELFF. The CDR3 DNA sequence: TGTGCCAGCGTATTGGCCGGGGAGCTGTTTTTT.

The chain employs TRBV4-1 and TRBJ2-3; 12 bases line up with TRBD2. Germline CDR1 is MGHRA and CDR2 is YSYEKL. Germline trimming cut 5 bases from V and 4 bases from J; bases unmatched to any gene: 10. The CDR3 has 17 residues. CDR3 sequence (DNA): TGCGCCAGCAGCTATACTATCCTAGCGGGGGGGGCAGATACGCAGTATTTT. Its translation: CASSYTILAGGADTQYF.